This note documents a single TCR beta chain sequence. What it binds is not known. CDR1 and CDR2 (germline): SGHTA, FQGNSA. The V and J ends lost 6 bases and 10 bases, in that order; junction bases with no gene match: 14. The CDR3 contains 16 residues. The data derive from a study of T cells in Graves' hyperthyroidism and ophthalmopathy. Study-wide points: Ophthalmopathy and stable hyperthyroidism were separated by a 13 V-J model.

In the ophthalmopathy cohort, Clinical Activity Score was at least 3, NOSPECS grade at least 4, and duration under 3 months. Patients were excluded for uncontrolled infection, other autoimmune disease, pregnancy or lactation. Clinical symptoms, serum thyroxine, TRAb, thyroid ultrasound and orbital computed tomography established diagnosis. Amplification of TCR beta CDR3 regions used RNA as the template. HTBI primers were the set used in a first-round RT-PCR of the TCR CDR3. TCRdb ran MiXCR on the multiplex PCR reads and lists one entry per CDR3 protein. This table has 300,000 to 500,000 distinct CDR3 sequences, around 15% appearing once.

The chain links TRBV7-2 to TRBJ2-1; TRBD2 matches 11 bases. The origin of this receptor is a man aged 50 or older with Graves' ophthalmopathy. Sequencing input: blood. The CDR3 reads CASREPTSGSHGEQFF. CDR3 nucleotides: TGTGCCAGCAGGGAGCCTACTAGCGGGAGTCATGGAGAGCAGTTCTTC. The whole variable domain, remainder taken from reference TRBV7-2 and TRBJ2-1, is GAGVSQSPSNKVTEKGKDVELRCDPISGHTALYWYRQSLGQGLEFLIYFQGNSAPDKSGLPSDRFSAERTGGSVSTLTIQRTQQEDSAVYLCASREPTSGSHGEQFFGPGTRLTVL.